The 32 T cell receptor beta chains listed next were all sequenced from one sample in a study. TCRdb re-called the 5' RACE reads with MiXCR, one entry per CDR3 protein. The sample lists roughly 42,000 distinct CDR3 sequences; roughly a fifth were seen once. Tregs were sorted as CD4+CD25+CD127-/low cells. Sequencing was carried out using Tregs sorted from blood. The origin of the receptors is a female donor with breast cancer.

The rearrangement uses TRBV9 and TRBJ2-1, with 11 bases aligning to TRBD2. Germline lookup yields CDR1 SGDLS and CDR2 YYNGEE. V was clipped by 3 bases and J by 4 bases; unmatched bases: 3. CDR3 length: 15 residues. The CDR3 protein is CASSASSGGYNEQFF. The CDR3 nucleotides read TGTGCCAGCAGCGCTTCTAGCGGGGGGTACAATGAGCAGTTCTTC.

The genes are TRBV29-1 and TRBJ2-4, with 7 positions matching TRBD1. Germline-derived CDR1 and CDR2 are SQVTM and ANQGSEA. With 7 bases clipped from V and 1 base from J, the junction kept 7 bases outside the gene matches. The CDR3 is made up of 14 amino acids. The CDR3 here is CSGTGAGAKNIQYF. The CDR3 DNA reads TGCAGCGGAACAGGGGCCGGGGCCAAAAACATTCAGTACTTC.

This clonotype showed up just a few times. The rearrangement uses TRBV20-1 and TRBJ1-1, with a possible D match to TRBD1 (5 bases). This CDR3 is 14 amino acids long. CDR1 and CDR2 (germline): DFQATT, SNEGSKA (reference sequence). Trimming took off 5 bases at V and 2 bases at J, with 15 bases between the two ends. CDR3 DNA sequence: TGCAGTGCTCCTACCCAGACAGCAAACACTGAAGCTTTCTTT. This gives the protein CSAPTQTANTEAFF.

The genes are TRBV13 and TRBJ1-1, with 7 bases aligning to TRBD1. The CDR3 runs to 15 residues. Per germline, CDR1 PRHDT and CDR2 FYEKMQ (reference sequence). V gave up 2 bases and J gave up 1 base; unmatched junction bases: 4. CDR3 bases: TGTGCCAGCAGCTTACTTGGGACAGAGAACACTGAAGCTTTCTTT. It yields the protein CASSLLGTENTEAFF.

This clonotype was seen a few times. In DNA, the CDR3 is TGCGCCAGCAGCGGTACAGGGGCCGGGGAGCTGTTTTTT. The encoded protein is CASSGTGAGELFF. The V call is TRBV5-1, the J call TRBJ2-2; 7 positions agree with TRBD1. Germline-derived CDR1 and CDR2 are SGHRS and YFSETQ. J gave up 6 bases and V 4 bases, and 3 bases lay outside the gene matches. The CDR3 is made up of 13 amino acids. Combining the CDR3 with reference TRBV5-1 and TRBJ2-2 gives the whole variable domain KAGVTQTPRYLIKTRGQQVTLSCSPISGHRSVSWYQQTPGQGLQFLFEYFSETQRNKGNFPGRFSGRQFSNSRSEMNVSTLELGDSALYLCASSGTGAGELFFGEGSRLTVL.

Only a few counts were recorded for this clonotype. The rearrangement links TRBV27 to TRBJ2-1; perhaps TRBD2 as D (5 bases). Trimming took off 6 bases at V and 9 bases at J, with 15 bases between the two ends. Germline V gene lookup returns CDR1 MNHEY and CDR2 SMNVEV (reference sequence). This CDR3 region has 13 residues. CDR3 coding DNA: TGTGCCAGCAGCCCCGGGGAAGTTTTTGAGCAGTTCTTC. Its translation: CASSPGEVFEQFF.

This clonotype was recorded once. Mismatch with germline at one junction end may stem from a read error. The CDR3 here is CASNPRTSSYVQYF. The CDR3 DNA sequence: TGTGCCAGCAACCCCCGAACGAGCTCCTACGTGCAGTACTTC. The chain links TRBV2 to TRBJ2-7; D uncertain. The V gene's germline CDR1 is SNHLY and CDR2 FYNNEI. The CDR3 is made up of 14 amino acids.

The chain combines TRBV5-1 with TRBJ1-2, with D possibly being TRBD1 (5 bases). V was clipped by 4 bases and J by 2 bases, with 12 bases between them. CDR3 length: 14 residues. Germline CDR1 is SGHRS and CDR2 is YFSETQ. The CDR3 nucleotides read TGCGCCAGCAGCGGGGACGGGGGAAACTATGGCTACACCTTC. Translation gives CASSGDGGNYGYTF.

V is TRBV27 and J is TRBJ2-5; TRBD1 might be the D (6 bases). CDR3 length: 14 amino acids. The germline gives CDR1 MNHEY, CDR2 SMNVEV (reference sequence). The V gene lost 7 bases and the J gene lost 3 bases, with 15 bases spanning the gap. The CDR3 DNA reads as TGTGCCAGCACCGAAAAGGGGGTTGAAGAGACCCAGTACTTC. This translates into CASTEKGVEETQYF.

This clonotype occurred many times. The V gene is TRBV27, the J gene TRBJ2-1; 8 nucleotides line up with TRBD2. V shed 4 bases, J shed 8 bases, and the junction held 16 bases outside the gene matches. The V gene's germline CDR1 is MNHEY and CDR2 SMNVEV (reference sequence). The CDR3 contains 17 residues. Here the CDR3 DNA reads TGTGCCAGCAGTTCCCTCCAAGGGCGGGAGGTTGGGGATGAGCAGTTCTTC. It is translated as CASSSLQGREVGDEQFF.

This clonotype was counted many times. Here the CDR3 reads CASSKGQVGNEQFF. In nucleotides, the CDR3 is TGTGCCAGCAGCAAAGGACAGGTCGGGAATGAGCAGTTCTTC. This chain links TRBV3-1 with TRBJ2-1; the match to TRBD1 covers 7 bases. The CDR3 covers 14 residues. The trim removed 5 bases at V and 7 bases at J, leaving 8 bases unmatched. In germline, CDR1 is LGHDT, CDR2 YNNKEL (reference sequence).

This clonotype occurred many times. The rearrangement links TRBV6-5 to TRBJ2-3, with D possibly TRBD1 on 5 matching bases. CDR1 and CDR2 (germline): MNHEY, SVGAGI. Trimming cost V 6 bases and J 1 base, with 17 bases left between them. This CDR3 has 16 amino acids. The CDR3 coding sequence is TGTGCCAGCAGAGGACACGCGAGTAGGGGCACAGATACGCAGTATTTT. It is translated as CASRGHASRGTDTQYF.

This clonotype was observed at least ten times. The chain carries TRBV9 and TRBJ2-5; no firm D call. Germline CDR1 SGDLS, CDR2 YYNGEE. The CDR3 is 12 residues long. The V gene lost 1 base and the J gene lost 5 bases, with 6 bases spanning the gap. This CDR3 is CASSVYGETQYF. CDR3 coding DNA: TGTGCCAGCAGCGTATATGGGGAGACCCAGTACTTC.

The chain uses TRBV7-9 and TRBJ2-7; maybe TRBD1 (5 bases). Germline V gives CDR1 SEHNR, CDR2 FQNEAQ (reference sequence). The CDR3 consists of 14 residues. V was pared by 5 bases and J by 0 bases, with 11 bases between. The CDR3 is CASSLTESSYEQYF. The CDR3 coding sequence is TGTGCCAGCAGCCTGACAGAGAGCTCCTACGAGCAGTACTTC. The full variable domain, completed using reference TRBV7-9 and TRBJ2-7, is DTGVSQNPRHKITKRGQNVTFRCDPISEHNRLYWYRQTLGQGPEFLTYFQNEAQLEKSRLLSDRFSAERPKGSFSTLEIQRTEQGDSAMYLCASSLTESSYEQYFGPGTRLTVT.

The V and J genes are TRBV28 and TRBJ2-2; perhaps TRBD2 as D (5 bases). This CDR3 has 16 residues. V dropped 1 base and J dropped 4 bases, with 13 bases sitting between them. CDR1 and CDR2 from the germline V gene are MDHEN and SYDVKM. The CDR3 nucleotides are TGTGCCAGCAGTTTATTCGGCGGACTCACCACCGGGGAGCTGTTTTTT. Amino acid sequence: CASSLFGGLTTGELFF.

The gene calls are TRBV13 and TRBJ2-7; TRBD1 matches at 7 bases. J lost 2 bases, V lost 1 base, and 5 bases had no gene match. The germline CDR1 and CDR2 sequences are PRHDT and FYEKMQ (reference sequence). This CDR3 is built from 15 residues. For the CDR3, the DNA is TGTGCCAGCAGCTTAGTGGGACAGCAGACCTACGAGCAGTACTTC. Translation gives CASSLVGQQTYEQYF.

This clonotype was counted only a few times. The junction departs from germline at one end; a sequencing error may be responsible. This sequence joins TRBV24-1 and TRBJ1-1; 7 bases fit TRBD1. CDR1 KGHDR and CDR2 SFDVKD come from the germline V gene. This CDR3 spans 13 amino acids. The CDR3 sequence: CATSDLGTDEAFF. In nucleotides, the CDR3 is TGTGCCACCAGCGATTTAGGGACAGATGAAGCTTTCTTT.

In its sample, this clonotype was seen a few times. CDR3 sequence (DNA): TGTGCCAGCCGCAGGGACACCAGCACAGATACGCAGTATTTT. Translated, it gives CASRRDTSTDTQYF. This sequence joins TRBV6-2 or TRBV6-3 and TRBJ2-3, with D possibly being TRBD1 (6 bases). CDR3 length equals 14 residues. The ends were cut back, 8 bases at V and 0 bases at J, with 12 bases in the middle. From germline, CDR1 is MNHEY and CDR2 SVGEGT.

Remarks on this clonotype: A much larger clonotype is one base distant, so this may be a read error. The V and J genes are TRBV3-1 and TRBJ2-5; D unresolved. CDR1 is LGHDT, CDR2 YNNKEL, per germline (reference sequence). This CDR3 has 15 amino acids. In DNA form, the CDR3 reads TGTGCCTGCAGCCAAGACGCCAGCTATCAAGAGACCCAGTACTTC. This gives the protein CACSQDASYQETQYF.

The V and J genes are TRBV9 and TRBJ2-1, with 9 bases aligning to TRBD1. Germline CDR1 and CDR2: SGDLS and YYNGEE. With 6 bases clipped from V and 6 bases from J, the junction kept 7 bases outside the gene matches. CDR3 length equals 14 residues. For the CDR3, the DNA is TGTGCCAGCAACACCGGGACAGGGATCAATGAGCAGTTCTTC. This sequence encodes CASNTGTGINEQFF.

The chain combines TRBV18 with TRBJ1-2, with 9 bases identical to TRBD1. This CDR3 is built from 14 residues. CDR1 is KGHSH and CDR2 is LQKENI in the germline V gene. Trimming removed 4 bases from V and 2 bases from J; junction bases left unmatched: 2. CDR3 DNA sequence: TGTGCCAGCTCACGTGGACAGGGGAACTATGGCTACACCTTC. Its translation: CASSRGQGNYGYTF. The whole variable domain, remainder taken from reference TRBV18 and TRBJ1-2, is NAGVMQNPRHLVRRRGQEARLRCSPMKGHSHVYWYRQLPEEGLKFMVYLQKENIIDESGMPKERFSAEFPKEGPSILRIQQVVRGDSAAYFCASSRGQGNYGYTFGSGTRLTVV.

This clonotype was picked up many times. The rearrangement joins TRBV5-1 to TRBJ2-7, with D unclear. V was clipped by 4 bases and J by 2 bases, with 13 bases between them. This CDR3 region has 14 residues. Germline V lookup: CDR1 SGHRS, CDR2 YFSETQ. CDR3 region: CASSPVGRTYEQYF. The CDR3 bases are TGCGCCAGCAGCCCCGTTGGACGGACCTACGAGCAGTACTTC.

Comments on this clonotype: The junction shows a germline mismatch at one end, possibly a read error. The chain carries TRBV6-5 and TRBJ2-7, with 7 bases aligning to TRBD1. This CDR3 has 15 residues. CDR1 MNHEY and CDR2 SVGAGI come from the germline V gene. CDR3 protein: CASSYLSTGHYEQHF. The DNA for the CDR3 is TGTGCCAGCAGTTACTTGTCGACAGGGCACTACGAGCAGCACTTC.

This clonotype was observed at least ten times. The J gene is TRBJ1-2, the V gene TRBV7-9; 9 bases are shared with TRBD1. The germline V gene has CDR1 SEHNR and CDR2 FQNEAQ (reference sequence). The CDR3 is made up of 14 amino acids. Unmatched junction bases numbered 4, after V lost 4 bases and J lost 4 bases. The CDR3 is CASSYGQGIYGYTF. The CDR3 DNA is TGTGCCAGCAGCTATGGACAGGGGATCTATGGCTACACCTTC.

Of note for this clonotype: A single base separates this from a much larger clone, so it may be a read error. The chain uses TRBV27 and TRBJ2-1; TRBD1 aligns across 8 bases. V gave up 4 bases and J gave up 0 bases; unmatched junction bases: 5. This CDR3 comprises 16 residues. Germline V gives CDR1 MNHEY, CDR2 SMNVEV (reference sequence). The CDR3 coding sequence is TGTGCCAGCAGTTGGACAGGGCCGAACTCCTACAATGAGCAGTTCTTC. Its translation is CASSWTGPNSYNEQFF.

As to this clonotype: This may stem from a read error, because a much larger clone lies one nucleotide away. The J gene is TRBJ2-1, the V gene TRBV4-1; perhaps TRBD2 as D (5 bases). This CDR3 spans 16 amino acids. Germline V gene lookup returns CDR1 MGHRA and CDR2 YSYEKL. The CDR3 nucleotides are TGCGCCAGCAGCCAAGCAGCGGTGAGCTCCTACAATGAGAAGTTCTTC. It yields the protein CASSQAAVSSYNEKFF.

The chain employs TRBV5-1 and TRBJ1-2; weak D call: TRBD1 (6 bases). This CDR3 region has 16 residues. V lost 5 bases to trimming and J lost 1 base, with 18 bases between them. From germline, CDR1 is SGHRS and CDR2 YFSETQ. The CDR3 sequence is CASRTLTGQVNYGYTF. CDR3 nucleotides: TGCGCCAGCAGGACGTTGACGGGACAAGTTAACTATGGCTACACCTTC.

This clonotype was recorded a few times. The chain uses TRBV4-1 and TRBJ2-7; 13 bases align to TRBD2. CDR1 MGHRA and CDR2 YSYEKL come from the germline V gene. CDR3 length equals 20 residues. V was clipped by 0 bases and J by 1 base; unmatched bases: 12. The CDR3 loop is CASSQEFGTSGILGSYEQYF. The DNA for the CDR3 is TGCGCCAGCAGCCAAGAGTTTGGGACTAGCGGGATCCTTGGTTCCTACGAGCAGTACTTC.

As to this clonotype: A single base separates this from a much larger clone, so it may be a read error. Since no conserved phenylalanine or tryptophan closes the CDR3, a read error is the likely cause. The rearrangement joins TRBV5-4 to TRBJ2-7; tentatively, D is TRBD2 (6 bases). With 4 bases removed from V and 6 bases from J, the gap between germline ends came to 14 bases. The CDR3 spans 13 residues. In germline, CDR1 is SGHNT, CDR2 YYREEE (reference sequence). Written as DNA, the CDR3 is TGTGCCAGCAGCGGGGGACTGTTATGCGAGCAGTACTCC. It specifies CASSGGLLCEQYS.

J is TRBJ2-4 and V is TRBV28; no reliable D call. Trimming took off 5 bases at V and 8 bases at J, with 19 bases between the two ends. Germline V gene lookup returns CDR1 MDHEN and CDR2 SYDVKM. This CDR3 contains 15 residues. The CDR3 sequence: CASSPRTFLKDIQYF. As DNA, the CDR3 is TGTGCCAGCAGTCCCCGGACCTTTTTGAAGGACATTCAGTACTTC.

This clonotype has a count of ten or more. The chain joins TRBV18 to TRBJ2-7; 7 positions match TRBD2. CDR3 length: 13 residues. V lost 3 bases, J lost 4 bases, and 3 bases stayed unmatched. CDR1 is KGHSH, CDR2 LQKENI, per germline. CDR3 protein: CASSPKLAYEQYF. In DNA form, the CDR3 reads TGTGCCAGCTCACCTAAACTAGCGTACGAGCAGTACTTC.

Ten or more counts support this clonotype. The CDR3 nucleotides are TGTGCCAGCAGCTTAGCGTTGGGGAGCTCCTACGAGCAGTACTTC. Residues: CASSLALGSSYEQYF. J is TRBJ2-7 and V is TRBV7-2, with a weak D call TRBD2 (5 bases). V lost 0 bases and J lost 0, with 9 bases in between. CDR1 and CDR2 (germline): SGHTA, FQGNSA. The CDR3 has 15 residues.